Listed below are T cell receptor beta chains from one sample, sequenced in a study of sequential checkpoint blockade in melanoma. Here immunoSEQ multiplex PCR was the method, and the copy in TCRdb shows in-frame clones only, minus some. The sample includes about 14,000 clones, roughly four fifths of them seen just once. The starting material was CD8+ T cells sorted from blood (inferred from file names), obtained from a patient given nivolumab and ipilimumab in sequence. Every receptor here comes from a human donor with melanoma. Each CDR3 is given with its conserved first and last residue. A D gene is named only where the DNA matches it firmly. The listing skips clone size in some rows; elsewhere it reads once, few, many or a size class.

TRBD2	TRBJ2-1	.	TRBV27	CASSPYGTSGIYNEQFF	TGTGCCAGCAGTCCATATGGGACTAGCGGGATCTACAATGAGCAGTTCTTC
TRBD2	TRBJ2-5	medium-sized	TRBV27	CASSSQRGRETQYF	TGTGCCAGCAGTTCCCAGCGGGGGCGGGAGACCCAGTACTTC
.	TRBJ2-7	few	TRBV21-1	CASSKAWNRGSYEQYF	TGTGCCAGCAGCAAAGCGTGGAACAGGGGGAGTTACGAGCAGTACTTC
.	TRBJ1-1	.	TRBV5-1	CASSLNRNTEAFF	TGCGCCAGCAGCTTGAACAGGAACACTGAAGCTTTCTTT
TRBD1	TRBJ2-7	.	TRBV9	CASSVGWGTGTYEQYF	TGTGCCAGCAGCGTAGGGTGGGGGACAGGGACCTACGAGCAGTACTTC
TRBD1	TRBJ1-2	once	TRBV11-2	CASSWGDRGSEGYTF	TGTGCCAGCAGCTGGGGAGACAGGGGGTCGGAGGGCTACACCTTC
.	TRBJ2-7	.	TRBV6-6	CASTNTLVAEQYF	TGTGCCAGCACAAACACCCTTGTAGCGGAGCAGTACTTC
TRBD1	TRBJ2-2	.	TRBV9	CASSGAGTGAPGELFF	TGTGCCAGCAGCGGAGCCGGGACAGGGGCCCCCGGGGAGCTGTTTTTT
.	TRBJ2-4	.	TRBV21-1	CASSRARDIQYF	TGTGCCAGCAGCAGAGCTCGGGACATTCAGTACTTC
TRBD1	TRBJ2-7	.	TRBV5-1	CASSPDRQGASYEQYF	TGCGCCAGCAGCCCGGACCGACAGGGAGCCTCCTACGAGCAGTACTTC
.	TRBJ2-7	once	TRBV4-1	CASSQATYEQYF	TGCGCCAGCAGCCAAGCTACCTACGAGCAGTACTTC